Below are 29 T cell receptor beta chains sequenced from a single sample in a study of T-cell memory formation after mild COVID-19. TCRdb used MiXCR to reprocess the 5' RACE reads, holding one entry per CDR3 protein. The table lists a few hundred thousand distinct CDR3 sequences, about 15% of them singletons. Sequencing input: PBMCs or a T cell subset sorted from them (not recorded which). The receptor source for this set is a man aged 18 to 30 who had mild COVID-19 (a few samples of this study predate the infection). Cell type and time point are not known.

The V and J genes are TRBV6-5 and TRBJ2-7; D remains unclear. Trimming stripped 2 bases from V and 3 bases from J, with 11 bases between. This CDR3 is built from 14 residues. Germline V gene data show CDR1 as MNHEY and CDR2 as SVGAGI. The CDR3: CASSYQAESYEQYV. In DNA, the CDR3 is TGTGCCAGCAGTTACCAGGCGGAAAGCTACGAGCAGTACGTC.

This clonotype has at least ten counts. The rearrangement uses TRBV5-6 and TRBJ2-1, with D hard to call. Germline V gene data show CDR1 as SGHDT and CDR2 as YYEEEE. The CDR3 covers 12 residues. Between the trimmed V and J ends, which lost 4 bases and 3 bases, there was a span of 5 bases. CDR3 bases: TGTGCCAGCAGCCCTGACTACAATGAGCAGTTCTTC. It translates to CASSPDYNEQFF.

This clonotype was picked up a small number of times. The chain links TRBV20-1 to TRBJ2-1; maybe TRBD1 (6 bases). CDR3 length equals 15 residues. The V end was cut by 6 bases, the J end by 0 bases, with 15 bases between. Germline V gene sequence: CDR1 DFQATT, CDR2 SNEGSKA (reference sequence). In DNA, the CDR3 is TGCAGTGCGGCTGGGGGCCTGAGCTCCTACAATGAGCAGTTCTTC. Amino acids: CSAAGGLSSYNEQFF.

This sequence joins TRBV11-2 and TRBJ2-5; D remains ambiguous. The CDR3 sequence is 13 residues long. Germline V gene sequence: CDR1 SGHAT, CDR2 FQNNGV. Between the trimmed V and J ends, which lost 4 bases and 2 bases, there was a span of 8 bases. This chain's CDR3 is CASSSSRQETQYF. The CDR3 DNA follows: TGTGCCAGCAGCTCGTCGCGGCAAGAGACCCAGTACTTC.

V and J are TRBV10-3 and TRBJ1-6, with D possibly TRBD1 on 6 matching bases. Germline loops: CDR1 ENHRY, CDR2 SYGVKD. The CDR3 runs 15 residues. Trimming pared 4 bases from V and 9 bases from J, leaving 16 bases between. The CDR3 nucleotides are TGTGCCATCAGTGCGTACACAGGGAACAGTTCACCCCTCCACTTT. Translation: CAISAYTGNSSPLHF.

This chain connects TRBV7-2 to TRBJ2-4; D not certain. CDR1 is SGHTA, CDR2 FQGNSA, per germline. CDR3 length: 14 residues. The V gene lost 0 bases and the J gene lost 1 base, with 4 bases spanning the gap. The CDR3 sequence: CASSLALAKNIQYF. The CDR3 DNA reads as TGTGCCAGCAGCTTAGCGCTCGCCAAAAACATTCAGTACTTC.

This clonotype was detected a few times. The CDR3, as DNA: TGTGCCAGCAGTGGTGGAGGGCTAGGAAACATTCAGTACTTC. Residues: CASSGGGLGNIQYF. The chain uses TRBV2 and TRBJ2-4; weak D call: TRBD2 (6 bases). V was trimmed by 4 bases and J by 6 bases, leaving 13 bases between them. Germline CDR1 and CDR2: SNHLY and FYNNEI. The CDR3 length is 14 residues.

This clonotype has a handful of counts. The chain couples TRBV5-1 to TRBJ2-7; 9 bases map to TRBD1. Unmatched junction bases numbered 7, after V lost 0 bases and J lost 6 bases. The CDR3 loop spans 15 amino acids. Looked up from germline, CDR1 is SGHRS and CDR2 is YFSETQ. Here the CDR3 reads CASSLVGTGTSEQYV. The CDR3, as DNA: TGCGCCAGCAGCTTGGTTGGGACAGGGACGAGCGAGCAGTACGTC.

This chain connects TRBV4-1 to TRBJ2-2, with D tentatively TRBD1 (7 bases). Germline V gene lookup returns CDR1 MGHRA and CDR2 YSYEKL. The CDR3 is 16 residues long. V lost 3 bases and J 4 bases, leaving 15 bases between the germline ends. The CDR3 DNA sequence: TGCGCCAGCAGCCAGCGGCAGGGGGGCACCACCGGGGAGCTGTTTTTT. It codes for CASSQRQGGTTGELFF.

This chain uses TRBV5-6 with TRBJ1-2; D is undetermined. V was trimmed by 0 bases and J by 4 bases, leaving 10 bases between them. The germline CDR1 and CDR2 sequences are SGHDT and YYEEEE. The CDR3 is made up of 14 amino acids. CDR3 loop: CASSLELRSYGYTF. The CDR3 DNA is TGTGCCAGCAGCTTGGAGCTCAGGTCCTATGGCTACACCTTC.

There are a few counts of this clonotype. This chain connects TRBV28 to TRBJ2-7, with D maybe TRBD2 (6 bases). This CDR3 contains 16 residues. The V and J ends lost 5 bases and 3 bases respectively, with 20 bases between them. Germline loops: CDR1 MDHEN, CDR2 SYDVKM. CDR3 sequence (DNA): TGTGCCAGCAGTGCCGACGGGACTGGGAATCACTACGAGCAGTACGTC. Translated, it gives CASSADGTGNHYEQYV.

A few counts support this clonotype. The gene calls are TRBV11-2 and TRBJ2-3; possible D gene TRBD2, 5 bases. The germline CDR1 and CDR2 sequences are SGHAT and FQNNGV. V gave up 0 bases and J gave up 11 bases, with 15 bases separating them. CDR3 size: 14 residues. Written as DNA, the CDR3 is TGTGCCAGCAGCTTAGATAGTGGCTCCCGGGGGCAGTATTTT. Protein product: CASSLDSGSRGQYF.

A single count supports this clonotype. The chain employs TRBV7-9 and TRBJ1-6; maybe TRBD1 (6 bases). CDR3 length equals 15 residues. CDR1 is SEHNR, CDR2 FQNEAQ, per germline (reference sequence). V shed 5 bases and J shed 6 bases, with 14 bases lying between them. As DNA, the CDR3 is TGTGCCAGCAGCCCGGACCGGACAGCTAATTCACCCCTCCACTTT. Translation gives CASSPDRTANSPLHF.

The J gene is TRBJ2-1, the V gene TRBV20-1; perhaps TRBD2 as D (6 bases). Looked up from germline, CDR1 is DFQATT and CDR2 is SNEGSKA (reference sequence). V lost 5 bases, J lost 5 bases, and 10 bases lay in between. This CDR3 contains 12 residues. DNA for the CDR3: TGCAGTGCTCGGAGGAGGGACAATGAGCAGTTCTTC. Translating it yields CSARRRDNEQFF.

The chain joins TRBV6-5 to TRBJ2-7; no reliable D call. V lost 2 bases, J lost 0 bases, and 8 bases lay in between. CDR1 is MNHEY, CDR2 SVGAGI, per germline. The CDR3 extends over 14 amino acids. CDR3 loop: CASSYDRHSYEQYV. In DNA, the CDR3 is TGTGCCAGCAGTTACGACCGACACTCCTACGAGCAGTACGTC.

A single count supports this clonotype. The V gene is TRBV6-1, the J gene TRBJ1-1, with 8 bases lining up with TRBD1. V shed 6 bases and J 4 bases; nucleotides not matched to a gene: 10. Per germline, CDR1 MNHNS and CDR2 SASEGT. The CDR3 is made up of 15 amino acids. The CDR3 DNA reads as TGTGCCAGCAGGAGGGGGTGGACAGGGACCACTGAAGCTTTCTTT. Translated: CASRRGWTGTTEAFF.

This clonotype has ten or more counts. The V call is TRBV20-1, the J call TRBJ2-3, with unresolved D. Germline V gene data show CDR1 as DFQATT and CDR2 as SNEGSKA (reference sequence). This CDR3 is 12 amino acids long. Trimming pared 4 bases from V and 1 base from J, leaving 6 bases between. This CDR3 reads CSAIGGTDTQYF. CDR3 nucleotides: TGCAGTGCTATTGGTGGCACAGATACGCAGTATTTT.

The J gene is TRBJ2-3, the V gene TRBV30; TRBD1 matches at 7 bases. Germline values: CDR1 GTSNPN, CDR2 SVGIG (reference sequence). The trim removed 3 bases at V and 0 bases at J, leaving 3 bases unmatched. The CDR3 is made up of 14 amino acids. CDR3 nucleotides: TGTGCCTGGAGGGAGACAGGGAGCACAGATACGCAGTATTTT. Amino acid sequence: CAWRETGSTDTQYF.

This clonotype was seen repeatedly, ten times or more. The V gene is TRBV12-3 or TRBV12-4, the J gene TRBJ2-2; no clear D. CDR3 length: 14 amino acids. V shed 3 bases and J shed 4 bases, with 9 bases lying between them. CDR3 in DNA: TGTGCCAGCAGTTTGGGTGGTAGCACCGGGGAGCTGTTTTTT. Translation: CASSLGGSTGELFF.

The genes are TRBV29-1 and TRBJ2-2; unclear D gene. Trimming pared 3 bases from V and 4 bases from J, leaving 6 bases between. The CDR3 is 12 residues long. Germline V gene data show CDR1 as SQVTM and CDR2 as ANQGSEA. The CDR3 nucleotides are TGCAGCGTTGAGGGGTCCACCGGGGAGCTGTTTTTT. Encoded protein: CSVEGSTGELFF.

The genes are TRBV4-1 and TRBJ2-3, with 9 bases matching TRBD2. The trim removed 1 base at V and 0 bases at J, leaving 8 bases unmatched. The CDR3 contains 18 residues. CDR1 is MGHRA, CDR2 YSYEKL, per germline. CDR3 protein: CASSQGTASGTSTDTQYF. In DNA, the CDR3 is TGCGCCAGCAGCCAAGGAACGGCTAGCGGGACCAGCACAGATACGCAGTATTTT.

This clonotype was picked up a small number of times. The genes are TRBV12-3 or TRBV12-4 and TRBJ1-2, with 8 bases matching TRBD1. V was pared by 5 bases and J by 8 bases, with 7 bases of the junction left unmatched. CDR3 length: 13 residues. DNA of the CDR3: TGTGCCAGCAGTCGACAGGGGTTTCGCGGCTACACCTTC. This sequence encodes CASSRQGFRGYTF.

V and J are TRBV12-3 or TRBV12-4 and TRBJ2-7; D is possibly TRBD1 (6 bases). Trimming cost V 5 bases and J 2 bases, with 13 bases left between them. The CDR3 consists of 14 residues. CDR3 protein: CASSLPQGAYEQYF. DNA of the CDR3: TGTGCCAGCAGTCTCCCACAGGGTGCCTACGAGCAGTACTTC.

The J gene is TRBJ2-7, the V gene TRBV3-1; 10 bases line up with TRBD1. Germline V gene lookup returns CDR1 LGHDT and CDR2 YNNKEL (reference sequence). Trimming took 3 bases from V and 2 from J; bases not matched to a gene: 1. This CDR3 comprises 14 residues. CDR3 protein: CASSQDRGTYEQYF. For the CDR3, the DNA is TGTGCCAGCAGCCAGGACAGGGGGACCTACGAGCAGTACTTC.

The V and J genes are TRBV29-1 and TRBJ2-1; 9 positions agree with TRBD1. The germline gives CDR1 SQVTM, CDR2 ANQGSEA. The V gene end was trimmed by 3 bases and the J gene end by 8 bases; junction bases not matched to a gene: 11. The CDR3 sequence is 15 residues long. This CDR3 is CSVDIGTGNPHEQFF. The CDR3 nucleotides are TGCAGCGTTGATATAGGGACAGGGAATCCCCATGAGCAGTTCTTC.

This clonotype has more than one count but fewer than ten. The rearrangement links TRBV5-1 to TRBJ1-1; D is possibly TRBD1 (5 bases). Trimming took off 2 bases at V and 7 bases at J, with 9 bases between the two ends. The CDR3 runs to 12 residues. Germline loops: CDR1 SGHRS, CDR2 YFSETQ. This chain's CDR3 is CASSFGTNEAFF. CDR3 bases: TGCGCCAGCAGCTTCGGGACGAATGAAGCTTTCTTT.

This clonotype was recorded at least ten times. The rearrangement uses TRBV20-1 and TRBJ1-1, with 7 bases identical to TRBD1. This CDR3 spans 13 amino acids. The V gene end was trimmed by 5 bases and the J gene end by 0 bases; junction bases not matched to a gene: 3. The germline V gene encodes CDR1 DFQATT and CDR2 SNEGSKA (reference sequence). As DNA, the CDR3 is TGCAGTGCTCCGGGACAGCTGAACACTGAAGCTTTCTTT. It specifies CSAPGQLNTEAFF.

Only a few counts were recorded for this clonotype. The chain joins TRBV27 to TRBJ1-5; D is undetermined. Trimming pared 5 bases from V and 3 bases from J, leaving 8 bases between. The CDR3 is 13 amino acids. Germline V lookup: CDR1 MNHEY, CDR2 SMNVEV (reference sequence). The CDR3 coding sequence is TGTGCCAGCAGTACAGCCATCAATCAGCCCCAGCATTTT. Translated, it gives CASSTAINQPQHF.

The sample holds a few counts of this clonotype. The rearrangement links TRBV2 to TRBJ1-1, with a weak D call TRBD1 (5 bases). The CDR3 is 11 amino acids. With 6 bases removed from V and 7 bases from J, the gap between germline ends came to 9 bases. Germline CDR1 and CDR2: SNHLY and FYNNEI. This CDR3 is CASRGLGEAFF. CDR3 nucleotides: TGTGCCAGCAGGGGACTTGGTGAAGCTTTCTTT.